One and the same sample provided the 14 T cell receptor beta chains below, sequenced in a study of Ad26.COV2.S vaccination and SARS-CoV-2 variants (dated by TCRdb to about 2021). The protocol used for the library was the immunoSEQ multiplex PCR assay. Held by TCRdb, this immuneACCESS table contains in-frame sequences only and omits some clones. Under half of the omission traces to an unresolved V gene where checked; the cause of the rest is unknown. Recorded for this sample are more than 400,000 clones; roughly 88% of them occurred a single time. The biggest ten clones account for roughly 4% of the sample. According to the study, the label for this sample's treatment or condition signals: over 15 received Ad26.COV2.S at low or high dose, single or two shots; five or six received placebo; per-sample allocation not given. For vaccine and placebo recipients, repertoires were sequenced using samples collected on day 63 after the first injection.

This material consisted of peripheral blood, taken in a trial of Ad26.COV2.S vaccine versus placebo. The receptors originated from a person aged 18-65 years who received the Ad26.COV2.S COVID-19 vaccine or a placebo.

The rearrangement links TRBV7-6 to TRBJ2-1; D possibly matches TRBD1 or TRBD2 (5 bases each). CDR3 length equals 15 residues. V lost 4 bases to trimming and J lost 7 bases, with 17 bases between them. Germline-derived CDR1 and CDR2 are SGHVS and FNYEAQ. CDR3 DNA: TGTGCCAGCAGCTCCGGGATTAGGGGCATTAATGAGCAGTTCTTC. Translating it yields CASSSGIRGINEQFF.

This chain uses TRBV10-3 with TRBJ2-1; D might be TRBD1 or TRBD2, each matching 5 bases. The CDR3 runs 14 residues. Trimming left V 7 bases short and J 4 bases short, with 14 bases between. Germline V lookup: CDR1 ENHRY, CDR2 SYGVKD. CDR3 region: CAITQADTYNEQFF. The CDR3 DNA is TGTGCCATCACCCAAGCGGACACATACAATGAGCAGTTCTTC.

This rearrangement joins TRBV12-3 or TRBV12-4 to TRBJ2-7; unclear D gene. This CDR3 contains 13 residues. V shed 1 base and J shed 3 bases, with 7 bases lying between them. DNA for the CDR3: TGTGCCAGCAGTTTAGGGCACGTCTACGAGCAGTACTTC. Residues: CASSLGHVYEQYF.

This rearrangement joins TRBV3-1 (or the pseudogene TRBV3-2) to TRBJ2-7; TRBD2 aligns across 12 bases. The germline V gene encodes CDR1 LGHDT and CDR2 YNNKEL (reference sequence). V trimming: 4 bases; J trimming: 4 bases; junction bases outside the gene matches: 8. This CDR3 comprises 16 residues. CDR3 residues: CASSRQTSGSRYEQYF. The CDR3, as DNA: TGTGCCAGCAGCCGACAGACTAGCGGGAGTAGGTACGAGCAGTACTTC.

This clone was observed once. The rearrangement links TRBV20-1 to TRBJ2-5; 10 positions match TRBD1. The CDR3 spans 13 residues. The germline CDR1 and CDR2 sequences are DFQATT and SNEGSKA (reference sequence). With V trimmed by 3 bases and J by 5 bases, 3 bases remained unmatched. The CDR3 is CSASRQGAETQYF. The CDR3 nucleotides are TGCAGTGCTAGTCGACAGGGGGCGGAGACCCAGTACTTC.

The chain is built from TRBV27 and TRBJ1-2; D not certain. The length of the CDR3 is 13 residues. Germline V gene lookup returns CDR1 MNHEY and CDR2 SMNVEV (reference sequence). V lost 3 bases and J lost 5, with 10 bases in between. CDR3 nucleotide sequence: TGTGCCAGCAGTTTGGGAGACGGTTATGGCTACACCTTC. This sequence encodes CASSLGDGYGYTF.

V gene TRBV10-3 combines with J gene TRBJ2-5; D is unresolved. CDR3 length: 15 amino acids. Germline V gene lookup returns CDR1 ENHRY and CDR2 SYGVKD. The V end was cut by 10 bases, the J end by 1 base, with 19 bases between. In DNA, the CDR3 is TGTGCCACAACCCCTAGTCAGGAGATCCAAGAGACCCAGTACTTC. This codes for CATTPSQEIQETQYF.

The chain carries TRBV5-5 and TRBJ2-7, with unresolved D. Germline CDR1 is SGHKS and CDR2 is YYEKEE (reference sequence). The CDR3 runs to 15 residues. The V and J ends lost 0 bases and 4 bases respectively, with 14 bases between them. The chain's CDR3 is CASSLAGSLTYEQYF. In nucleotides, the CDR3 is TGTGCCAGCAGCTTGGCCGGCTCCTTAACTTACGAGCAGTACTTC.

In its sample, this clone was seen once. This chain joins TRBV6-4 and TRBJ2-2, with D perhaps TRBD1 (5 bases). This CDR3 has 14 residues. The germline CDR1 and CDR2 sequences are MRHNA and SNTAGT. The V end was cut by 2 bases, the J end by 3 bases, with 7 bases between. CDR3 sequence reads: CASSDRGYTGELFF. The CDR3 bases are TGTGCCAGCAGTGACAGGGGTTACACCGGGGAGCTGTTTTTT.

The V gene is TRBV29-1, the J gene TRBJ1-2, with D possibly being TRBD1 (6 bases). In germline, CDR1 is SQVTM, CDR2 ANQGSEA. The CDR3 length is 13 residues. With 4 bases removed from V and 2 bases from J, the gap between germline ends came to 11 bases. CDR3 sequence: CSVAPGHNYGYTF. In DNA form, the CDR3 reads TGCAGCGTTGCCCCGGGACACAACTATGGCTACACCTTC.

This clone was observed a single time. V is TRBV3-1 (or the pseudogene TRBV3-2) and J is TRBJ2-1; 7 bases align to TRBD1. V gave up 4 bases and J gave up 7 bases; unmatched junction bases: 13. Germline-derived CDR1 and CDR2 are LGHDT and YNNKEL (reference sequence). The CDR3 covers 16 residues. CDR3 nucleotides: TGTGCCAGCAGCCGATACGCCGGACAGGAAAGAAATGAGCAGTTCTTC. The encoded protein is CASSRYAGQERNEQFF.

This rearrangement joins TRBV28 to TRBJ2-7; D possibly matches TRBD1 or TRBD2 (6 bases each). The V gene's germline CDR1 is MDHEN and CDR2 SYDVKM. Trimming cost V 5 bases and J 5 bases, with 16 bases left between them. CDR3 length: 14 amino acids. The DNA for the CDR3 is TGTGCCAGCAGTCCTTGGGGGGCGCTCAACGAGCAGTACTTC. Protein product: CASSPWGALNEQYF.

The DNA of the CDR3 is TGTGCCAGCAGCTTAGATCGGGGCAGGTTTGACGAGCAGTACTTC. Translated, it gives CASSLDRGRFDEQYF. The chain couples TRBV11-2 to TRBJ2-7, with D possibly called TRBD1 or TRBD2 (5 bases each). Germline values: CDR1 SGHAT, CDR2 FQNNGV. With 0 bases removed from V and 5 bases from J, the gap between germline ends came to 14 bases. This CDR3 has 15 amino acids.

Points on this clone: Its ends do not fully match the called genes, so a read error is possible. V is TRBV6-2 or TRBV6-3 and J is TRBJ1-5, with D tentatively TRBD1 (6 bases). The germline V gene has CDR1 MNHEY and CDR2 SVGEGT. The CDR3 is 16 amino acids. CDR3 sequence: CASSNSGGLGNQPQHF. The CDR3, as DNA: TGTGCCAGCAGTAACTCGGGGGGGCTTGGCAATCAGCCCCAGCATTTT.